The 9 T cell receptor beta chains given below trace back to one sample, sequenced in a study of neurological immune-mediated disorders. Each CDR3 protein gets one entry after TCRdb re-called the 5' RACE reads with MiXCR. The profile shows 45,000 to 50,000 distinct CDR3 sequences, roughly 26% of them singletons. Source material: PBMCs. Every receptor here comes from a woman in her 70s in good health.

This clonotype was detected only a few times. The chain carries TRBV18 and TRBJ1-3; D is uncertain. This CDR3 is built from 16 residues. Germline lookup yields CDR1 KGHSH and CDR2 LQKENI. The germline V and J ends were trimmed by 4 bases and 8 bases, with 21 bases remaining between them. This CDR3 is CASSLQIRQVVDTIYF. CDR3 nucleotide sequence: TGTGCCAGCTCACTCCAAATTCGGCAAGTGGTAGACACCATATATTTT.

This clonotype was picked up many times. CDR3 in amino acids: CASSRDREGNEQFF. The CDR3 DNA is TGCGCCAGCAGCCGGGACAGGGAGGGAAATGAGCAGTTCTTC. This sequence joins TRBV5-1 and TRBJ2-1; 9 positions match TRBD1. After removal of 4 bases from V and 7 bases from J, the junction contained 6 bases not matched to a gene. The CDR3 is 14 amino acids. CDR1 is SGHRS, CDR2 YFSETQ, per germline.

The table lists this clonotype with a few counts. The chain recombines TRBV18 with TRBJ1-1; D perhaps matches TRBD1 (6 bases). Germline CDR1 KGHSH, CDR2 LQKENI. Trimming took off 3 bases at V and 0 bases at J, with 14 bases between the two ends. The CDR3 is 16 residues long. The CDR3: CASSPRGRVLNTEAFF. The CDR3 nucleotides are TGTGCCAGCTCACCCAGGGGTAGGGTTTTGAACACTGAAGCTTTCTTT.

A single count supports this clonotype. The chain joins TRBV5-1 to TRBJ2-7; no clear D gene. CDR1 and CDR2 (germline): SGHRS, YFSETQ. Deletions cut 4 bases from V and 1 base from J, with 12 bases between. The CDR3 totals 14 residues. This chain's CDR3 is CASSIQGLSYEQYF. The DNA of the CDR3 is TGCGCCAGCAGCATACAAGGGTTATCCTACGAGCAGTACTTC.

This clonotype has ten or more counts. This sequence joins TRBV6-2 or TRBV6-3 and TRBJ2-1; D is undetermined. CDR1 is MNHEY, CDR2 SVGEGT, per germline. V lost 4 bases and J lost 1, with 11 bases in between. CDR3 size: 15 residues. CDR3 nucleotides: TGTGCCAGCAGTTTGGAACAGTCTTCCTACAATGAGCAGTTCTTC. Translation: CASSLEQSSYNEQFF.

The V call is TRBV11-3, the J call TRBJ2-2; D not certain. This CDR3 region has 15 residues. V shed 0 bases and J shed 5 bases, with 10 bases lying between them. CDR1 is SGHNT, CDR2 YENEEA, per germline. The CDR3 DNA reads TGTGCCAGCAGCTTAGATCCGGGCGGTACCGGGGAGCTGTTTTTT. It yields the protein CASSLDPGGTGELFF.

This clonotype came up many times. CDR3 bases: TGCAGCGTTGAAGAAGGCTCACCACGTGAGGAGCAGTACTTC. Its protein product is CSVEEGSPREEQYF. This chain joins TRBV29-1 and TRBJ2-7; D gene unclear. V dropped 0 bases and J dropped 7 bases, with 16 bases sitting between them. Germline CDR1 is SQVTM and CDR2 is ANQGSEA. The CDR3 has 14 residues.

This clonotype counts as medium-sized. CDR3 DNA: TGCGCCAGCAGCCTCGGAGGTGGGCAAATTTCCTCCTATGGCTACACCTTC. It is translated as CASSLGGGQISSYGYTF. V and J are TRBV4-1 and TRBJ1-2; D not resolved. Trimming removed 4 bases from V and 4 bases from J, with 22 bases in between. The CDR3 contains 17 residues. Per the germline V gene, CDR1 is MGHRA and CDR2 is YSYEKL.

The rearrangement uses TRBV6-2 or TRBV6-3 and TRBJ2-5; D uncertain. This CDR3 is 13 amino acids long. Trimming cost V 2 bases and J 4 bases, with 8 bases left between them. The germline V gene encodes CDR1 MNHEY and CDR2 SVGEGT. CDR3 sequence: CASSYIVPETQYF. The CDR3 DNA reads as TGTGCCAGCAGTTACATAGTTCCAGAGACCCAGTACTTC.